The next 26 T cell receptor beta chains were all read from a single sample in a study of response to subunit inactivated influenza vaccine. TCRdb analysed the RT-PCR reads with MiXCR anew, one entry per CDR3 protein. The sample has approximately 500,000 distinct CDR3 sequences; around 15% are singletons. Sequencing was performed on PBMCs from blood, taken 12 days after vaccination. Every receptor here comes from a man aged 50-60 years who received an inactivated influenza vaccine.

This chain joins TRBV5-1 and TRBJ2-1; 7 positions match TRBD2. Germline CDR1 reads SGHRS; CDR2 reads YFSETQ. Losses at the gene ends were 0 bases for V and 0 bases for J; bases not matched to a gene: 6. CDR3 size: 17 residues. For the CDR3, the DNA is TGCGCCAGCAGCTTGGACCCCGGGGGGATCTCCTACAATGAGCAGTTCTTC. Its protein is CASSLDPGGISYNEQFF. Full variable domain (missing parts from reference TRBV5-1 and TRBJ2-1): KAGVTQTPRYLIKTRGQQVTLSCSPISGHRSVSWYQQTPGQGLQFLFEYFSETQRNKGNFPGRFSGRQFSNSRSEMNVSTLELGDSALYLCASSLDPGGISYNEQFFGPGTRLTVL.

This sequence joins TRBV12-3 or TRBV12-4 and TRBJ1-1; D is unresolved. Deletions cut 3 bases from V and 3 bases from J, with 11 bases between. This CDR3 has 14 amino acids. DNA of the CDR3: TGTGCCAGCAGTTTTCTCGCTTGGGACACTGAAGCTTTCTTT. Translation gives CASSFLAWDTEAFF.

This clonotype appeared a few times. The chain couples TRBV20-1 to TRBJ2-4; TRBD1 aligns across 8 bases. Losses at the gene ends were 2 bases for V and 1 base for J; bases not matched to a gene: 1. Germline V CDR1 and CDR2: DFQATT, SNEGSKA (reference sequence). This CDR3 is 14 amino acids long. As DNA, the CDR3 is TGCAGTGCTAGAAGACAGGGGGCCAAAAACATTCAGTACTTC. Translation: CSARRQGAKNIQYF.

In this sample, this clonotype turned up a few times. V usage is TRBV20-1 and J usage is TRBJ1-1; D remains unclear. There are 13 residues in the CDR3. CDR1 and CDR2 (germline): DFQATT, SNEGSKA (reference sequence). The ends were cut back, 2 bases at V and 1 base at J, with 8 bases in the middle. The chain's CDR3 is CSARRHGNTEAFF. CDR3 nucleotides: TGCAGTGCTAGACGTCACGGGAACACTGAAGCTTTCTTT.

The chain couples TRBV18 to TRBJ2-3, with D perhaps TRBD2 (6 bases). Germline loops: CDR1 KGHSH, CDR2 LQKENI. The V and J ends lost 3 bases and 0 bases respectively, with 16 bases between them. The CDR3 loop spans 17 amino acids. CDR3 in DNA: TGTGCCAGCTCACCCACGGGGGTGTCTATTAGCACAGATACGCAGTATTTT. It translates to CASSPTGVSISTDTQYF.

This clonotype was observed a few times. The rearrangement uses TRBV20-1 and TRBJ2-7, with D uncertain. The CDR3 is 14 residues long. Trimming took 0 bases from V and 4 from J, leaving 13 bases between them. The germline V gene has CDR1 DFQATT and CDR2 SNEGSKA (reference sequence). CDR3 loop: CSARDGTYGYEQYF. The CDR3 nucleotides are TGCAGTGCTAGAGATGGAACCTATGGGTACGAGCAGTACTTC.

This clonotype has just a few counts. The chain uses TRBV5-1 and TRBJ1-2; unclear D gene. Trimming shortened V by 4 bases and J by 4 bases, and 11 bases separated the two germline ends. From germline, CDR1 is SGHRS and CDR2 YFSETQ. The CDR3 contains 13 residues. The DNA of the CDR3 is TGCGCCAGCAGCCTAGACATTGTCTATGGCTACACCTTC. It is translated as CASSLDIVYGYTF.

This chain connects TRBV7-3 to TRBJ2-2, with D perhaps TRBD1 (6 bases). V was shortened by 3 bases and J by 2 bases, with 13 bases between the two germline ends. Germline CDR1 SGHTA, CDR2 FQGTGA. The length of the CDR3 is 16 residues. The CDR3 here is CASSFSGVANTGELFF. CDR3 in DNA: TGTGCCAGCAGCTTCTCAGGGGTAGCCAACACCGGGGAGCTGTTTTTT.

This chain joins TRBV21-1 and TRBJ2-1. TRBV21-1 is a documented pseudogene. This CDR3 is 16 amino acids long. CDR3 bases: TGTGCCAGCAGCAAAGTTACCAATCCGACCTACAATGAGCAGTTCTTC. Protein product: CASSKVTNPTYNEQFF.

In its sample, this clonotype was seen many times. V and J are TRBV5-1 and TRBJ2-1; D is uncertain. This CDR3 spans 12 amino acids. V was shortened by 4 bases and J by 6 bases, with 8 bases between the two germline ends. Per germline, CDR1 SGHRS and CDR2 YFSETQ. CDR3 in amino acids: CASSPRSNEQFF. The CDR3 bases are TGCGCCAGCAGCCCGCGGAGCAATGAGCAGTTCTTC.

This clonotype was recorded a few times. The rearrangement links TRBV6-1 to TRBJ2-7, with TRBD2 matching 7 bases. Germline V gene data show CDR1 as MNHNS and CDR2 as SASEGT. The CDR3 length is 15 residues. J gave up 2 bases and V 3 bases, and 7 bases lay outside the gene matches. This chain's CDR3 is CASSDLRTSTYEQYF. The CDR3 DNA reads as TGTGCCAGCAGTGATCTGAGGACTAGTACCTACGAGCAGTACTTC.

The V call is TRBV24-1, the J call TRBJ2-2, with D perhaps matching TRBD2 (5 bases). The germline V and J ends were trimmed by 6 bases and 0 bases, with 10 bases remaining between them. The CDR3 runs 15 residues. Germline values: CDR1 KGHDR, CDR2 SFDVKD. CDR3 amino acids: CATSRTGANTGELFF. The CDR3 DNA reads TGTGCCACCAGTAGGACCGGGGCGAACACCGGGGAGCTGTTTTTT.

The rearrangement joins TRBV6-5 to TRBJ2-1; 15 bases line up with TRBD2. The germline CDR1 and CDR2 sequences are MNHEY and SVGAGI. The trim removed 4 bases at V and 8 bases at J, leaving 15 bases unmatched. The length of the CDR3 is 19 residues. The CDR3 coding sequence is TGTGCCAGCAGTTCATCAGGACTAGCGGGGGGGCAAATCGTGTATGAGCAGTTCTTC. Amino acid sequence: CASSSSGLAGGQIVYEQFF.

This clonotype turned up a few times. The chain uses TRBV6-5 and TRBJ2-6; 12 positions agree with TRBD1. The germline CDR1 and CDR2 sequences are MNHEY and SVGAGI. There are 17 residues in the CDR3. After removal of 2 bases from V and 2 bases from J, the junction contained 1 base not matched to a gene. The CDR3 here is CASSYGTGGAGANVLTF. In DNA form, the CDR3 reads TGTGCCAGCAGTTACGGGACAGGGGGCGCTGGGGCCAACGTCCTGACTTTC.

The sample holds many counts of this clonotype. CDR3 nucleotide sequence: TGTGCCAGCAGGGCGACCGGGACCCGCCTTGGCTACACCTTC. It yields the protein CASRATGTRLGYTF. The chain combines TRBV12-3 or TRBV12-4 with TRBJ1-2; TRBD1 is a possible D gene (5 bases). Trimming stripped 6 bases from V and 7 bases from J, with 18 bases between. The CDR3 has 14 amino acids.

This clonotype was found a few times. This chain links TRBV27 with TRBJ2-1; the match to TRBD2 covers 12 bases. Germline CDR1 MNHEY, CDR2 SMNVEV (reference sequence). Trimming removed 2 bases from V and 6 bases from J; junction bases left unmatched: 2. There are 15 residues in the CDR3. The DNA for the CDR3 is TGTGCCAGCAGTTTACTGACTAGCGGGAGCAATGAGCAGTTCTTC. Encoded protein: CASSLLTSGSNEQFF.

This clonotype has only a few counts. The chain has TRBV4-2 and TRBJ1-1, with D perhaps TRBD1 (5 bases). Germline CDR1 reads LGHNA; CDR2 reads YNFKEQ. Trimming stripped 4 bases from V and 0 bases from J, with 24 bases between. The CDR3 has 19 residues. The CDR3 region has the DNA TGTGCCAGCAGCCCTGAGGGTGGCGACTGGCGGGGCATGAACACTGAAGCTTTCTTT. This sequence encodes CASSPEGGDWRGMNTEAFF.

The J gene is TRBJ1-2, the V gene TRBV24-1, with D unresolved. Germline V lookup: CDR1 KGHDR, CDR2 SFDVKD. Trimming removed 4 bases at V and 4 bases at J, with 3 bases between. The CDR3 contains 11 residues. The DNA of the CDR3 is TGTGCCACCAGTGACATCTATGGCTACACCTTC. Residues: CATSDIYGYTF.

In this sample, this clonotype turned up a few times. The CDR3 nucleotides read TGCGCCAGCAGCCAAGATAGCTTTTACCAAGAGACCCAGTACTTC. Its translation is CASSQDSFYQETQYF. The chain carries TRBV4-1 and TRBJ2-5; D ambiguous. The CDR3 is 15 residues long. Germline V gene sequence: CDR1 MGHRA, CDR2 YSYEKL. Trimming stripped 0 bases from V and 0 bases from J, with 8 bases between.

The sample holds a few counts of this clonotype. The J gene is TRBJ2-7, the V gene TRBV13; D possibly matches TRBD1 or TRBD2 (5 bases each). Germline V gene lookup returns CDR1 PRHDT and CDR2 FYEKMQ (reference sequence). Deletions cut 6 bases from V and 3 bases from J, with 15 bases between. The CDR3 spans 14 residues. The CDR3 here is CASSYRDGGYEQYF. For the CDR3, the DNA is TGTGCCAGCAGTTACCGGGACGGAGGCTACGAGCAGTACTTC.

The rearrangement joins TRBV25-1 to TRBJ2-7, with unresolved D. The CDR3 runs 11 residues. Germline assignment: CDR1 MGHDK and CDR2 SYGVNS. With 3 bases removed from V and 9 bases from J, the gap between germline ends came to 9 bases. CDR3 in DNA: TGTGCCAGCAGTGAGGGGTATGGGCAGTACTTC. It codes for CASSEGYGQYF.

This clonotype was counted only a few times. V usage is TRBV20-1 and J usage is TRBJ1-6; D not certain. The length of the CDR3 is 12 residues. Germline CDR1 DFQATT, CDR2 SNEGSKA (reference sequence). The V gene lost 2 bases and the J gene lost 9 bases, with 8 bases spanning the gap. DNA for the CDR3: TGCAGTGCTAGAAACCGAGGTTCACCCCTCCACTTT. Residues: CSARNRGSPLHF.

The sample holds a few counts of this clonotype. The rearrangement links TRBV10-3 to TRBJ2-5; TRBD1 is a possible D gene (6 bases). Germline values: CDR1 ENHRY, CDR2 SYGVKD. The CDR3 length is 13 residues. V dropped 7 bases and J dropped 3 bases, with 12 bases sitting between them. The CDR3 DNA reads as TGTGCCATCAACGCAGGGGCCGAAGAGACCCAGTACTTC. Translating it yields CAINAGAEETQYF.

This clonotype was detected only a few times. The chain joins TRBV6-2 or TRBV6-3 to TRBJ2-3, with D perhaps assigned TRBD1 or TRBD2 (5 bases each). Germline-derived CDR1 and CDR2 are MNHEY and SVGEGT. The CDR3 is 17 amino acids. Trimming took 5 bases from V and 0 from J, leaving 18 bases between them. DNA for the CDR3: TGTGCCAGCAGTCTGCCACCGGGACGCCAAAGCACAGATACGCAGTATTTT. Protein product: CASSLPPGRQSTDTQYF.

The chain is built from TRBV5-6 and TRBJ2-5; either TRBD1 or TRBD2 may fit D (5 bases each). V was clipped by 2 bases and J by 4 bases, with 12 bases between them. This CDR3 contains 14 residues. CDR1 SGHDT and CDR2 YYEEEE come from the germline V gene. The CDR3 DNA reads TGTGCCAGCAGCTTCGGTTTTGGGGGAGAGACCCAGTACTTC. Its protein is CASSFGFGGETQYF.

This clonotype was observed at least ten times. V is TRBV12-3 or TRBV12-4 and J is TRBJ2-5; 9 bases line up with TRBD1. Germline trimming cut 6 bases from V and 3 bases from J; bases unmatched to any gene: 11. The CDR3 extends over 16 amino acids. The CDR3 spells CASRPSPGQGEETQYF. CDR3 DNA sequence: TGTGCCAGCAGGCCTAGCCCGGGACAGGGAGAAGAGACCCAGTACTTC.